This TCR beta chain was identified in a study of blood T cell repertoires in COVID-19. Study as a whole: Italy, Spain and the United States were the sources of the convalescent and acute COVID-19 samples.

Data came from immunoSEQ multiplex PCR; TCRdb stores just in-frame clones and leaves some out. The sample lists some 360,000 clones; around nine tenths were seen once. Enrolled during active infection, Seattle patients were then followed longitudinally. The CDR3 spans 15 residues. Germline V gene sequence: CDR1 MDHEN, CDR2 SYDVKM. V gave up 3 bases and J gave up 0 bases, with 9 bases separating them. This TCR derives from a woman in her fifties or sixties with COVID-19, enrolled during active disease. The source material was peripheral blood. This rearrangement joins TRBV28 to TRBJ1-5, with a tentative D call TRBD1 (5 bases). This chain's CDR3 is CASSFRGYSNQPQHF. CDR3 bases: TGTGCCAGCAGTTTTCGGGGGTATAGCAATCAGCCCCAGCATTTT.